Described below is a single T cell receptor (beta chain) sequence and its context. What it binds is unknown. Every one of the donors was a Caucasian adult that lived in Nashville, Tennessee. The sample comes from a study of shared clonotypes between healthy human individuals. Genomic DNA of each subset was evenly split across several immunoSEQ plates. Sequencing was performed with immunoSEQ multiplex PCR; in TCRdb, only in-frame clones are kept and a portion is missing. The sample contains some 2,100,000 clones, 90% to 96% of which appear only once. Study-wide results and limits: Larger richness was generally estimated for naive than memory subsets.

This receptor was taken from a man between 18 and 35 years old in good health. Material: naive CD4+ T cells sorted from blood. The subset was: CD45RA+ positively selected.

The CDR3 DNA follows: TGTGCCAGCAGCTTGTTTGGTCGGGGGCTCGGAGATGGCTACACCTTC. This translates into CASSLFGRGLGDGYTF. V and J are TRBV5-4 and TRBJ1-2, with D tentatively TRBD1 (6 bases). The CDR3 length is 16 residues. Looked up from germline, CDR1 is SGHNT and CDR2 is YYREEE (reference sequence). V gave up 1 base and J gave up 6 bases, with 19 bases separating them.